Listed here are 25 T cell receptor beta chains from one sample, sequenced in a study of STAT3 mutations in large granular lymphocyte leukemia. Libraries were prepared by immunoSEQ multiplex PCR; TCRdb keeps only in-frame clonotypes and omits some of them. The table shows around 17,000 clones, with 80% to 90% occurring only once. These receptors' targets are unknown. Whole-study findings and limits: Every T-cell large granular lymphocyte leukemia patient had at least one immunodominant TCR beta clonotype.

Sequencing was performed on peripheral blood mononuclear cells. These receptors originate from a man aged 50-59 years with T-cell large granular lymphocyte leukemia. Some clones in this sample may be carry-over from other donors' samples.

The chain couples TRBV25-1 to TRBJ2-1; 15 positions match TRBD2. Germline V gene sequence: CDR1 MGHDK, CDR2 SYGVNS. The J segment lost 4 bases and the V segment lost 4 bases, leaving 8 bases of the junction unmatched. The CDR3 runs to 18 residues. The CDR3 spells CASSGAPGTSGGYNEQFF. In DNA form, the CDR3 reads TGTGCCAGCAGTGGGGCCCCCGGGACTAGCGGGGGGTACAATGAGCAGTTCTTC.

The chain carries TRBV7-9 and TRBJ1-1; perhaps TRBD1 as D (6 bases). This CDR3 is 16 amino acids long. The germline V and J ends were trimmed by 5 bases and 0 bases, with 16 bases remaining between them. The germline CDR1 and CDR2 sequences are SEHNR and FQNEAQ (reference sequence). DNA for the CDR3: TGTGCCAGCAGCAAACGAACAACAGGGATGAACACTGAAGCTTTCTTT. Amino acid sequence: CASSKRTTGMNTEAFF.

The CDR3 nucleotides read TGTGCTAGTGGTTGGGATCGGACAGGGTTTATTGGGAATACGCAGTATTTT. Translated: CASGWDRTGFIGNTQYF. V is TRBV12-5 and J is TRBJ2-3, with 8 bases lining up with TRBD1. The CDR3 is 17 amino acids. V lost 4 bases to trimming and J lost 7 bases; unmatched junction nucleotides: 16. Germline CDR1 is LGHNT and CDR2 is FRNRAP.

V is TRBV28 and J is TRBJ1-5; tentatively, D is TRBD1 (6 bases). V was clipped by 3 bases and J by 0 bases, with 15 bases between them. CDR1 is MDHEN, CDR2 SYDVKM, per germline. The CDR3 is 17 residues long. The CDR3 bases are TGTGCCAGCAGTTTTGCCGGGACAAAGATTAGCAATCAGCCCCAGCATTTT. As protein: CASSFAGTKISNQPQHF.

The rearrangement uses TRBV5-1 and TRBJ2-7, with a possible D match to TRBD2 (5 bases). CDR1 and CDR2 from the germline V gene are SGHRS and YFSETQ. The CDR3 has 14 amino acids. V gave up 3 bases and J gave up 3 bases, with 13 bases separating them. CDR3 sequence reads: CASSWTGEYYEQYF. Here the CDR3 DNA reads TGCGCCAGCAGCTGGACTGGAGAGTACTACGAGCAGTACTTC.

The V call is TRBV6-5, the J call TRBJ2-7, with D perhaps matching TRBD1 (5 bases). The CDR3 extends over 13 amino acids. Trimming removed 5 bases from V and 6 bases from J, with 14 bases in between. Germline V CDR1 and CDR2: MNHEY, SVGAGI. The CDR3 nucleotides read TGTGCCAGCAGTCCCCCGCAGGGCGGCGAGCAGTACTTC. It codes for CASSPPQGGEQYF.

The chain joins TRBV9 to TRBJ2-3; 12 bases line up with TRBD2. Unmatched junction bases numbered 4, after V lost 4 bases and J lost 4 bases. The CDR3 spans 15 residues. Per the germline V gene, CDR1 is SGDLS and CDR2 is YYNGEE. In DNA form, the CDR3 reads TGTGCCAGCAGCACACTAGCGGGGGGTCCAGATACGCAGTATTTT. It encodes CASSTLAGGPDTQYF.

The genes are TRBV5-1 and TRBJ2-5; 10 bases match TRBD2. CDR3 length: 16 residues. The junction had 10 bases not matched to a gene; V was cut back by 4 bases and J by 4 bases. Germline CDR1 is SGHRS and CDR2 is YFSETQ. The DNA for the CDR3 is TGCGCCAGCAGCCTCGATAGAGCGGGAGGGGGAGAGACCCAGTACTTC. It encodes CASSLDRAGGGETQYF.

Comment on this clone: The same CDR3 can be traced to other DNA sequences in this sample. V usage is TRBV2 and J usage is TRBJ2-5, with D hard to call. Per the germline V gene, CDR1 is SNHLY and CDR2 is FYNNEI. This CDR3 is 13 amino acids long. Trimming took off 2 bases at V and 5 bases at J, with 9 bases between the two ends. The CDR3 DNA reads as TGTGCCAGCAGTGAATTAGAACTCGAGACCCAGTACTTC. It specifies CASSELELETQYF.

In DNA, the CDR3 is TGTGCCAGCAGCTCGACTAGCGTGGGCGAGCAGTACTTC. It is translated as CASSSTSVGEQYF. The gene calls are TRBV7-2 and TRBJ2-7; 8 positions match TRBD2. This CDR3 spans 13 amino acids. CDR1 and CDR2 (germline): SGHTA, FQGNSA. J gave up 6 bases and V 4 bases, and 5 bases lay outside the gene matches.

The V and J genes are TRBV9 and TRBJ2-6, with TRBD1 as a possible D gene (5 bases). The CDR3 length is 22 residues. Germline-derived CDR1 and CDR2 are SGDLS and YYNGEE. The ends were cut back, 0 bases at V and 0 bases at J, with 25 bases in the middle. Here the CDR3 reads CASSVGAGIERLLSSGANVLTF. In DNA, the CDR3 is TGTGCCAGCAGCGTAGGGGCAGGGATAGAGCGCCTACTCAGCTCTGGGGCCAACGTCCTGACTTTC.

This clone was recorded only once. The chain carries TRBV25-1 and TRBJ2-1; D is unclear. V was pared by 1 base and J by 7 bases, with 23 bases between. Germline lookup yields CDR1 MGHDK and CDR2 SYGVNS. This CDR3 contains 18 residues. The DNA for the CDR3 is TGTGCCAGCAGTGAATCCCTCAGCCGCGGCTTAGAAAGGAATGAGCAGTTCTTC. This gives the protein CASSESLSRGLERNEQFF.

This clone was counted only a few times. The chain links TRBV2 to TRBJ2-7; 7 nucleotides match TRBD2. Germline-derived CDR1 and CDR2 are SNHLY and FYNNEI. This CDR3 region has 15 residues. The V gene end was trimmed by 7 bases and the J gene end by 0 bases; junction bases not matched to a gene: 9. CDR3 loop: CASKSLGGSSYEQYF. The CDR3 region has the DNA TGTGCCAGCAAGTCCCTCGGGGGGTCCTCCTACGAGCAGTACTTC.

The rearrangement links TRBV2 to TRBJ2-7; D may be TRBD1 (6 bases). This CDR3 has 16 residues. Deletions cut 0 bases from V and 5 bases from J, with 17 bases between. CDR1 is SNHLY and CDR2 is FYNNEI in the germline V gene. CDR3 sequence reads: CASSEALYQGRNEQYF. In DNA, the CDR3 is TGTGCCAGCAGTGAAGCGCTTTATCAGGGGCGTAACGAGCAGTACTTC. Filled out from reference TRBV2 and TRBJ2-7, the complete variable domain reads EPEVTQTPSHQVTQMGQEVILRCVPISNHLYFYWYRQILGQKVEFLVSFYNNEISEKSEIFDDQFSVERPDGSNFTLKIRSTKLEDSAMYFCASSEALYQGRNEQYFGPGTRLTVT.

The chain joins TRBV27 to TRBJ2-5; a weak D match, TRBD1 (5 bases). This CDR3 has 14 amino acids. Trimming cost V 5 bases and J 1 base, with 11 bases left between them. From germline, CDR1 is MNHEY and CDR2 SMNVEV (reference sequence). The CDR3 DNA follows: TGTGCCAGCAGTCGAATGGGGCTCCAAGAGACCCAGTACTTC. Amino acids: CASSRMGLQETQYF.

The chain recombines TRBV4-1 with TRBJ2-5, with 11 bases lining up with TRBD2. CDR3 length: 15 amino acids. J lost 2 bases, V lost 4 bases, and 3 bases had no gene match. Per the germline V gene, CDR1 is MGHRA and CDR2 is YSYEKL. In DNA, the CDR3 is TGCGCCAGCAGCCTTCGACTAGCGGGGCAAGAGACCCAGTACTTC. Protein product: CASSLRLAGQETQYF.

As DNA, the CDR3 is TGTGCCAGCAGCCTCGGGACAGGGGCGCGGAAGACCCAGTACTTC. This encodes CASSLGTGARKTQYF. The V and J genes are TRBV11-3 and TRBJ2-5; 10 nucleotides match TRBD1. The CDR3 length is 15 residues. V shed 5 bases, J shed 6 bases, and the junction held 9 bases outside the gene matches. The germline CDR1 and CDR2 sequences are SGHNT and YENEEA. Full variable domain (outside the CDR3, taken from reference TRBV11-3 and TRBJ2-5): EAGVVQSPRYKIIEKKQPVAFWCNPISGHNTLYWYLQNLGQGPELLIRYENEEAVDDSQLPKDRFSAERLKGVDSTLKIQPAELGDSAVYLCASSLGTGARKTQYFGPGTRLLVL.

This chain connects TRBV5-3 to TRBJ1-1; tentatively, D is TRBD1 (5 bases). TRBV5-3 is identified as an open reading frame with a role that is uncertain. V was clipped by 0 bases and J by 3 bases, with 6 bases between them. CDR3 length equals 13 residues. The CDR3 nucleotides are TGTGCCAGAAGCTTGGGGGGCGACACTGAAGCTTTCTTT. This translates into CARSLGGDTEAFF.

The J gene is TRBJ1-5, the V gene TRBV19; 12 nucleotides line up with TRBD1. This CDR3 comprises 15 residues. The J segment lost 6 bases and the V segment lost 5 bases, leaving 5 bases of the junction unmatched. Germline V gene lookup returns CDR1 LNHDA and CDR2 SQIVND (reference sequence). In nucleotides, the CDR3 is TGTGCCAGTAGTGTCGGGACAGGGGGCGGTCAGCCCCAGCATTTT. Residues: CASSVGTGGGQPQHF.

The chain recombines TRBV5-6 with TRBJ1-6, with D possibly TRBD1 on 6 matching bases. The V gene lost 0 bases and the J gene lost 6 bases, with 16 bases spanning the gap. The germline gives CDR1 SGHDT, CDR2 YYEEEE. There are 17 residues in the CDR3. The chain's CDR3 is CASSLAVRYRANSPLHF. The CDR3 DNA sequence: TGTGCCAGCAGCTTGGCCGTTAGGTACAGGGCTAATTCACCCCTCCACTTT.

The chain recombines TRBV18 with TRBJ2-3, with unresolved D. The CDR3 extends over 15 amino acids. The germline CDR1 and CDR2 sequences are KGHSH and LQKENI. V was trimmed by 2 bases and J by 1 base, leaving 10 bases between them. Written as DNA, the CDR3 is TGTGCCAGCTCACCAGGGGTAAGAGGCACAGATACGCAGTATTTT. The encoded protein is CASSPGVRGTDTQYF.

The chain is built from TRBV18 and TRBJ1-1, with 7 bases aligning to TRBD1. V lost 5 bases to trimming and J lost 1 base; unmatched junction nucleotides: 4. Per the germline V gene, CDR1 is KGHSH and CDR2 is LQKENI. The CDR3 length is 14 residues. CDR3 coding DNA: TGTGCCAGCTCAGCCGGGACAGAGAACACTGAAGCTTTCTTT. It specifies CASSAGTENTEAFF.

This chain links TRBV7-8 with TRBJ1-3, with a weak D call TRBD1 (5 bases). V was cut by 4 bases and J by 0 bases, with 10 bases left in between. Germline-derived CDR1 and CDR2 are SGHVS and FQNEAQ. This CDR3 has 15 amino acids. This CDR3 reads CASSSSQVSGNTIYF. DNA for the CDR3: TGTGCCAGCAGCTCTTCACAGGTCTCTGGAAACACCATATATTTT.

This clone was recorded a few times. The rearrangement links TRBV4-1 to TRBJ2-7, with TRBD2 matching 8 bases. CDR1 is MGHRA and CDR2 is YSYEKL in the germline V gene. The trim removed 10 bases at V and 9 bases at J, leaving 17 bases unmatched. CDR3 length: 14 residues. The chain's CDR3 is CATATASGPFVQYF. The CDR3, as DNA: TGCGCCACTGCAACGGCTAGCGGGCCTTTCGTGCAGTACTTC.

V is TRBV7-3 and J is TRBJ2-7; D unresolved. Germline values: CDR1 SGHTA, CDR2 FQGTGA. V gave up 4 bases and J gave up 0 bases, with 10 bases separating them. This CDR3 comprises 14 residues. The CDR3 DNA follows: TGTGCCAGCAGCTATGGTCCTGGCTCCTACGAGCAGTACTTC. It encodes CASSYGPGSYEQYF.